Listed here are 22 T cell receptor beta chains from one sample, sequenced in a study of cytomegalovirus exposure and HLA in healthy donors. Primers for the PCR totalled 60 Vbeta and 13 Jbeta. Produced via immunoSEQ multiplex PCR; TCRdb's table is partial and in-frame only. Of around 90,000 clones detected, approximately 69% appear once; the ten largest clones hold around 5.6%. Sequences were obtained from PBMCs. These receptors originate from a boy younger than 18 in good health and CMV-seropositive.

There are a few counts of this clone. CDR3 region: CAISAGTHTEAFF. The CDR3 coding sequence is TGTGCCATCAGTGCGGGGACTCACACTGAAGCTTTCTTT. This rearrangement joins TRBV10-3 to TRBJ1-1; tentative D call: TRBD1 (5 bases). CDR1 is ENHRY and CDR2 is SYGVKD in the germline V gene. The length of the CDR3 is 13 residues. The ends were cut back, 4 bases at V and 3 bases at J, with 9 bases in the middle.

Worth noting for this clone: Distinct nucleotide sequences in the sample also encode this CDR3. The V call is TRBV7-9, the J call TRBJ2-7, with D unresolved. Trimming removed 2 bases at V and 3 bases at J, with 5 bases between. In germline, CDR1 is SEHNR, CDR2 FQNEAQ (reference sequence). The CDR3 runs 12 residues. The CDR3 DNA reads as TGTGCCAGCAGCTTAACGGGCTACGAGCAGTACTTC. Translating it yields CASSLTGYEQYF.

This clone turned up a few times. The CDR3 DNA reads TGTGCCAGTAGTATTTCCGGGATAAGCAATCAGCCCCAGCATTTT. This codes for CASSISGISNQPQHF. V gene TRBV19 combines with J gene TRBJ1-5; no definite D call. Trimming took 3 bases from V and 1 from J, leaving 10 bases between them. Germline assignment: CDR1 LNHDA and CDR2 SQIVND (reference sequence). This CDR3 is built from 15 residues. Full variable domain (missing parts from reference TRBV19 and TRBJ1-5): DGGITQSPKYLFRKEGQNVTLSCEQNLNHDAMYWYRQDPGQGLRLIYYSQIVNDFQKGDIAEGYSVSREKKESFPLTVTSAQKNPTAFYLCASSISGISNQPQHFGDGTRLSIL.

This chain links TRBV6-1 with TRBJ2-7; the match to TRBD2 covers 8 bases. V trimming: 0 bases; J trimming: 2 bases; junction bases outside the gene matches: 0. The CDR3 totals 14 residues. Germline loops: CDR1 MNHNS, CDR2 SASEGT. The DNA for the CDR3 is TGTGCCAGCAGTGAAGCTAGCGGGGCCTACGAGCAGTACTTC. As protein: CASSEASGAYEQYF.

The table lists this clone with a few counts. The chain carries TRBV20-1 and TRBJ2-3, with D possibly TRBD2 on 6 matching bases. CDR1 DFQATT and CDR2 SNEGSKA come from the germline V gene (reference sequence). CDR3 length: 11 amino acids. The CDR3, as DNA: TGCCTCGGAGGGAACACAGATACGCAGTATTTT. Protein product: CLGGNTDTQYF.

The J gene is TRBJ1-5, the V gene TRBV10-3; weak D call: TRBD1 (5 bases). The CDR3 is 15 residues long. Germline CDR1 and CDR2: ENHRY and SYGVKD. V gave up 1 base and J gave up 0 bases, with 7 bases separating them. The CDR3 sequence is CAISEFRDSNQPQHF. The CDR3 nucleotides read TGTGCCATCAGTGAGTTCAGGGATAGCAATCAGCCCCAGCATTTT.

This chain links TRBV4-1 with TRBJ1-2; no clear D gene. Looked up from germline, CDR1 is MGHRA and CDR2 is YSYEKL. V lost 1 base, J lost 5 bases, and 35 bases lay in between. The CDR3 totals 22 residues. In DNA, the CDR3 is TGCGCCAGCAGCCAAGCCCCCTATATGACGTCCGGGTTTCTACCCTCCCAGTATGGCTACACCTTC. This translates into CASSQAPYMTSGFLPSQYGYTF.

This clone was seen only a few times. V is TRBV30 and J is TRBJ2-7; D possibly corresponds to TRBD1 (6 bases). This CDR3 is 14 amino acids long. Germline lookup yields CDR1 GTSNPN and CDR2 SVGIG (reference sequence). Trimming left V 3 bases short and J 0 bases short, with 12 bases between. CDR3 sequence (DNA): TGTGCCTGGAGCGCAACAGGGCCCTCCTACGAGCAGTACTTC. Translated, it gives CAWSATGPSYEQYF.

This clone came up a few times. The chain carries TRBV5-1 and TRBJ2-7; D is ambiguous. Looked up from germline, CDR1 is SGHRS and CDR2 is YFSETQ. The CDR3 sequence is 13 residues long. Trimming took 4 bases from V and 7 from J, leaving 15 bases between them. CDR3 region: CASSADVSGEQYF. In DNA form, the CDR3 reads TGCGCCAGCAGCGCGGATGTATCCGGGGAGCAGTACTTC.

The chain carries TRBV15 and TRBJ2-2; TRBD2 is a possible D gene (5 bases). CDR1 and CDR2 (germline): LNHNV, YYDKDF (reference sequence). The CDR3 has 16 amino acids. Between the trimmed V and J ends, which lost 6 bases and 5 bases, there was a span of 19 bases. Here the CDR3 DNA reads TGTGCCACCAGTCAGGAGGCAGTCCCGTGGACCGGGGAGCTGTTTTTT. Residues: CATSQEAVPWTGELFF.

The chain recombines TRBV9 with TRBJ2-7; 7 nucleotides line up with TRBD1. The CDR3 totals 15 residues. Germline assignment: CDR1 SGDLS and CDR2 YYNGEE. Trimming took 0 bases from V and 3 from J; bases not matched to a gene: 6. The CDR3 loop is CASSVGRTGVYEQYF. DNA for the CDR3: TGTGCCAGCAGCGTAGGACGGACAGGCGTCTACGAGCAGTACTTC.

The chain uses TRBV30 and TRBJ2-3; 12 positions agree with TRBD2. This CDR3 spans 17 amino acids. V lost 3 bases and J lost 7; bases outside the gene matches: 14. From germline, CDR1 is GTSNPN and CDR2 SVGIG (reference sequence). DNA of the CDR3: TGTGCCTGGAGCCCCCCTCGACTAGCGGGAGTAGCTTATACGCAGTATTTT. Its protein product is CAWSPPRLAGVAYTQYF.

This clone was found a few times. V and J are TRBV6-5 and TRBJ2-2; 7 bases line up with TRBD2. CDR1 is MNHEY and CDR2 is SVGAGI in the germline V gene. The CDR3 is 16 amino acids. V trimming: 0 bases; J trimming: 0 bases; junction bases outside the gene matches: 1. The CDR3 DNA reads TGTGCCAGCAGTTACTCCGGGGGGTCGAACACCGGGGAGCTGTTTTTT. As protein: CASSYSGGSNTGELFF.

This chain links TRBV28 with TRBJ1-5; D is possibly TRBD1 (6 bases). The ends were cut back, 6 bases at V and 4 bases at J, with 13 bases in the middle. CDR3 length: 14 amino acids. CDR1 is MDHEN, CDR2 SYDVKM, per germline. CDR3 bases: TGTGCCAGCAGGGGGGCACCCGATAATCAGCCCCAGCATTTT. As protein: CASRGAPDNQPQHF.

This sequence joins TRBV5-1 and TRBJ1-1; D not resolved. This CDR3 spans 16 amino acids. From germline, CDR1 is SGHRS and CDR2 YFSETQ. V shed 0 bases and J shed 3 bases, with 15 bases lying between them. CDR3 residues: CASSLGWSNKDTEAFF. CDR3 DNA sequence: TGCGCCAGCAGCTTGGGATGGAGTAACAAGGACACTGAAGCTTTCTTT.

The V and J genes are TRBV2 and TRBJ2-4, with D unclear. Germline V gives CDR1 SNHLY, CDR2 FYNNEI. V dropped 6 bases and J dropped 6 bases, with 12 bases sitting between them. There are 13 residues in the CDR3. The CDR3 reads CASSLQTRNIQYF. CDR3 nucleotide sequence: TGTGCCAGCAGCCTTCAAACAAGAAACATTCAGTACTTC.

The chain carries TRBV7-2 and TRBJ1-5; D perhaps matches TRBD1 (6 bases). The CDR3 totals 14 residues. Trimming cost V 5 bases and J 5 bases, with 13 bases left between them. Germline assignment: CDR1 SGHTA and CDR2 FQGNSA. The CDR3 DNA is TGTGCCAGCAGCCCTAAGGCAGGGGATCAGCCCCAGCATTTT. This sequence encodes CASSPKAGDQPQHF. The entire variable domain, with the rest obtained from reference TRBV7-2 and TRBJ1-5, is as follows: GAGVSQSPSNKVTEKGKDVELRCDPISGHTALYWYRQSLGQGLEFLIYFQGNSAPDKSGLPSDRFSAERTGGSVSTLTIQRTQQEDSAVYLCASSPKAGDQPQHFGDGTRLSIL.

The chain combines TRBV30 with TRBJ2-3; D is uncertain. From germline, CDR1 is GTSNPN and CDR2 SVGIG (reference sequence). The CDR3 consists of 13 residues. V lost 4 bases, J lost 0 bases, and 8 bases lay in between. DNA for the CDR3: TGTGCCTGGAACGCCCGGAGCACAGATACGCAGTATTTT. This codes for CAWNARSTDTQYF. The full variable domain, in which reference TRBV30 and TRBJ2-3 provide the parts outside the CDR3, is SQTIHQWPATLVQPVGSPLSLECTVEGTSNPNLYWYRQAAGRGLQLLFYSVGIGQISSEVPQNLSASRPQDRQFILSSKKLLLSDSGFYLCAWNARSTDTQYFGPGTRLTVL.

The chain recombines TRBV6-5 with TRBJ1-2; 9 bases are a match to TRBD1. Germline lookup yields CDR1 MNHEY and CDR2 SVGAGI. The length of the CDR3 is 15 residues. The V gene end was trimmed by 7 bases and the J gene end by 3 bases; junction bases not matched to a gene: 9. In DNA, the CDR3 is TGTGCCAGCATCCCGGGGGACAGGGATGACTATGGCTACACCTTC. Its translation: CASIPGDRDDYGYTF.

V usage is TRBV7-9 and J usage is TRBJ1-1, with D perhaps TRBD1 (5 bases). With 2 bases removed from V and 0 bases from J, the gap between germline ends came to 7 bases. This CDR3 contains 14 residues. Looked up from germline, CDR1 is SEHNR and CDR2 is FQNEAQ (reference sequence). The DNA of the CDR3 is TGTGCCAGCAGCTTACAGGGCCTGAACACTGAAGCTTTCTTT. Its translation is CASSLQGLNTEAFF.

This clone is a singleton in its sample. The rearrangement uses TRBV27 and TRBJ2-7; 8 bases are a match to TRBD2. Trimming removed 2 bases from V and 2 bases from J; junction bases left unmatched: 5. Germline lookup yields CDR1 MNHEY and CDR2 SMNVEV (reference sequence). The CDR3 contains 15 residues. CDR3 nucleotides: TGTGCCAGCAGTTTAGCAGCGGGGGCCACCTACGAGCAGTACTTC. As protein: CASSLAAGATYEQYF.

The sample holds a few counts of this clone. V is TRBV9 and J is TRBJ2-3; 8 nucleotides align to TRBD2. The CDR3 is 13 amino acids. Germline CDR1 is SGDLS and CDR2 is YYNGEE. V dropped 6 bases and J dropped 13; count of bases not matched to a gene: 13. CDR3 in DNA: TGTGCCAGCATCCCGAGGGGTGGGACTAGGGAGTATTTT. This translates into CASIPRGGTREYF.